This entry describes one TCR beta chain. Sequencing used immunoSEQ multiplex PCR; TCRdb keeps in-frame clones, though not all of them. This table holds 130,000 to 150,000 clones, about 89% found once. This sample is drawn from a study of cytomegalovirus exposure and HLA in healthy donors. Germline assignment: CDR1 SGHNT and CDR2 YENEEA. Trimming cost V 5 bases and J 0 bases, with 11 bases left between them. This CDR3 is 14 amino acids long. The sequencing sample was made of PBMCs. The origin of this receptor is a woman under 30 in good health and CMV-seropositive. The chain links TRBV11-3 to TRBJ2-7; TRBD1 is a possible D gene (5 bases). The CDR3 here is CASSLAGNSYEQYF. The CDR3 bases are TGTGCCAGCAGCCTGGCAGGGAACTCCTACGAGCAGTACTTC.